The 27 T cell receptor beta chains below all came from one sample that was sequenced in a study of T cell responses to AZD1222 COVID-19 vaccine. Profiling relied on immunoSEQ multiplex PCR, and the TCRdb table lists in-frame clones only, not all of them. This sample has around 140,000 clones, with 92% found just once. Sequenced material: peripheral blood, taken 28 days after the second AZD1222 dose. All receptors come from an adult who received the AZD1222 COVID-19 vaccine.

The V and J genes are TRBV7-8 and TRBJ1-1; the match to TRBD1 covers 7 bases. The V gene's germline CDR1 is SGHVS and CDR2 FQNEAQ. The junction had 13 bases not matched to a gene; V was cut back by 4 bases and J by 5 bases. The CDR3 covers 16 residues. The CDR3 bases are TGTGCCAGCAGCTCGCCAAGATTCAGGGGGATTACTGAAGCTTTCTTT. Protein product: CASSSPRFRGITEAFF.

This rearrangement joins TRBV7-8 to TRBJ2-3; 13 nucleotides agree with TRBD2. The trim removed 4 bases at V and 4 bases at J, leaving 14 bases unmatched. Germline CDR1 reads SGHVS; CDR2 reads FQNEAQ. This CDR3 has 19 residues. The CDR3 spells CASSSKIGTSGAIADTQYF. CDR3 bases: TGTGCCAGCAGCTCAAAAATCGGGACTAGCGGGGCGATCGCAGATACGCAGTATTTT.

The chain joins TRBV18 to TRBJ2-3; 7 bases are shared with TRBD2. V trimming: 2 bases; J trimming: 3 bases; junction bases outside the gene matches: 11. The CDR3 length is 17 residues. From germline, CDR1 is KGHSH and CDR2 LQKENI. DNA of the CDR3: TGTGCCAGCTCACCAGCTCAGCGGGGCCTAAGAACAGATACGCAGTATTTT. Its translation is CASSPAQRGLRTDTQYF.

The rearrangement uses TRBV27 and TRBJ1-6; perhaps TRBD1 as D (5 bases). Trimming took off 6 bases at V and 6 bases at J, with 12 bases between the two ends. The CDR3 totals 14 residues. CDR1 and CDR2 from the germline V gene are MNHEY and SMNVEV (reference sequence). The CDR3 coding sequence is TGTGCCAGCAGCCAGGGACGGATTAATTCACCCCTCCACTTT. Its translation is CASSQGRINSPLHF.

The chain combines TRBV6-2 or TRBV6-3 with TRBJ2-1; D might be TRBD1 (6 bases). The CDR3 contains 15 residues. Trimming cost V 4 bases and J 2 bases, with 12 bases left between them. CDR1 is MNHEY and CDR2 is SVGEGT in the germline V gene. The CDR3 loop is CASSFRGPAYNEQFF. CDR3 in DNA: TGTGCCAGCAGTTTCAGGGGACCCGCCTACAATGAGCAGTTCTTC.

In this sample, this clone turned up once. The V gene is TRBV9, the J gene TRBJ2-1, with no clear D. Germline CDR1 reads SGDLS; CDR2 reads YYNGEE. The length of the CDR3 is 13 residues. Trimming removed 0 bases at V and 4 bases at J, with 5 bases between. CDR3 protein: CASSVAQYNEQFF. CDR3 coding DNA: TGTGCCAGCAGCGTAGCACAATACAATGAGCAGTTCTTC.

By share of the sample, this clone is medium-sized. This chain connects TRBV9 to TRBJ2-7; 8 bases align to TRBD2. The CDR3 sequence is 15 residues long. CDR1 and CDR2 (germline): SGDLS, YYNGEE. V lost 2 bases to trimming and J lost 2 bases; unmatched junction nucleotides: 6. This CDR3 reads CASSVGAGGTYEQYF. In DNA, the CDR3 is TGTGCCAGCAGCGTGGGGGCGGGAGGTACCTACGAGCAGTACTTC.

The chain couples TRBV27 to TRBJ2-2; D remains unclear. The CDR3 spans 13 residues. The ends were cut back, 6 bases at V and 4 bases at J, with 9 bases in the middle. From germline, CDR1 is MNHEY and CDR2 SMNVEV (reference sequence). CDR3 DNA: TGTGCCAGCAGCCTCGGAATCACCGGGGAGCTGTTTTTT. This encodes CASSLGITGELFF.

This chain uses TRBV5-1 with TRBJ1-2; maybe TRBD1 (5 bases). The CDR3 is made up of 15 amino acids. Germline V gene lookup returns CDR1 SGHRS and CDR2 YFSETQ. The germline V and J ends were trimmed by 0 bases and 4 bases, with 13 bases remaining between them. The CDR3: CASSLEGVVSYGYTF. The CDR3 coding sequence is TGCGCCAGCAGCTTGGAAGGGGTGGTTAGCTATGGCTACACCTTC.

V is TRBV6-4 and J is TRBJ2-3; D is undetermined. CDR1 and CDR2 from the germline V gene are MRHNA and SNTAGT. CDR3 length equals 18 residues. V lost 7 bases and J lost 4, with 27 bases in between. In DNA form, the CDR3 reads TGTGCCAGCAAGCCGCGCGTGATAGCCGCCCTTTTGGCAGATACGCAGTATTTT. Protein sequence: CASKPRVIAALLADTQYF.

V gene TRBV6-2 or TRBV6-3 combines with J gene TRBJ1-2; D not resolved. The CDR3 length is 14 residues. In germline, CDR1 is MNHEY, CDR2 SVGEGT. Between the trimmed V and J ends, which lost 0 bases and 3 bases, there was a span of 8 bases. In DNA, the CDR3 is TGTGCCAGCAGTTACTCGCCCAGATACTATGGCTACACCTTC. Translated, it gives CASSYSPRYYGYTF.

The genes are TRBV7-2 and TRBJ2-1; D is possibly TRBD1 or TRBD2 (5 bases each). Germline V lookup: CDR1 SGHTA, CDR2 FQGNSA. With 2 bases removed from V and 0 bases from J, the gap between germline ends came to 8 bases. The CDR3 totals 15 residues. CDR3 sequence (DNA): TGTGCCAGCAGCTTACGAGGGGACTCCTACAATGAGCAGTTCTTC. Translation gives CASSLRGDSYNEQFF.

This clone was recorded a few times. The gene calls are TRBV7-9 and TRBJ1-4, with D perhaps matching TRBD1 (5 bases). This CDR3 has 15 amino acids. Between the trimmed V and J ends, which lost 2 bases and 8 bases, there was a span of 15 bases. Germline loops: CDR1 SEHNR, CDR2 FQNEAQ (reference sequence). The DNA of the CDR3 is TGTGCCAGCAGCTTAAGTATCCAGGGCGGCGAAAAACTGTTTTTT. It yields the protein CASSLSIQGGEKLFF.

The V and J genes are TRBV9 and TRBJ2-7; D may match TRBD1 or TRBD2 (6 bases each). The length of the CDR3 is 15 residues. Germline CDR1 reads SGDLS; CDR2 reads YYNGEE. The V end was cut by 0 bases, the J end by 7 bases, with 17 bases between. The DNA of the CDR3 is TGTGCCAGCAGCGTAGAGCCGGGGGCGTCGGGGGAGCAGTACTTC. Its protein product is CASSVEPGASGEQYF.

This clone was seen only once. The rearrangement links TRBV15 to TRBJ2-6, with 7 bases aligning to TRBD2. The CDR3 runs 21 residues. V gave up 5 bases and J gave up 2 bases; unmatched junction bases: 21. Germline-derived CDR1 and CDR2 are LNHNV and YYDKDF (reference sequence). The CDR3 loop reads CATSPNPSGLVGRAGANVLTF. CDR3 bases: TGTGCCACCAGCCCGAATCCCTCTGGACTAGTAGGTAGGGCTGGGGCCAACGTCCTGACTTTC.

V gene TRBV5-5 combines with J gene TRBJ2-1, with 10 positions matching TRBD2. The CDR3 is 15 amino acids. J gave up 4 bases and V 2 bases, and 3 bases lay outside the gene matches. Germline CDR1 SGHKS, CDR2 YYEKEE (reference sequence). This CDR3 is CASSFTSGTYNEQFF. The CDR3 DNA sequence: TGTGCCAGCAGCTTTACTAGCGGGACTTACAATGAGCAGTTCTTC.

This chain connects TRBV5-4 to TRBJ2-5; 11 bases map to TRBD2. The CDR3 runs 16 residues. The trim removed 3 bases at V and 4 bases at J, leaving 8 bases unmatched. From germline, CDR1 is SGHNT and CDR2 YYREEE (reference sequence). DNA for the CDR3: TGTGCCAGCAGCTCGCCGGGGGGACTAGCGGCAGAGACCCAGTACTTC. This translates into CASSSPGGLAAETQYF.

The chain joins TRBV12-3 or TRBV12-4 to TRBJ1-2; D call uncertain. The V end lost 2 bases, the J end lost 5 bases, and 9 bases lay between the germline ends. The CDR3 runs 13 residues. The CDR3 nucleotides are TGTGCCAGCAGTTTATCTGAGGGATATGGCTACACCTTC. Protein product: CASSLSEGYGYTF.

This chain uses TRBV11-2 with TRBJ2-1, with D unclear. This CDR3 spans 13 amino acids. Trimming pared 5 bases from V and 0 bases from J, leaving 5 bases between. Per the germline V gene, CDR1 is SGHAT and CDR2 is FQNNGV. CDR3 protein: CASSPSSYNEQFF. The CDR3 nucleotides read TGTGCCAGCAGCCCAAGCTCCTACAATGAGCAGTTCTTC. Combining the CDR3 with reference TRBV11-2 and TRBJ2-1 gives the whole variable domain EAGVAQSPRYKIIEKRQSVAFWCNPISGHATLYWYQQILGQGPKLLIQFQNNGVVDDSQLPKDRFSAERLKGVDSTLKIQPAKLEDSAVYLCASSPSSYNEQFFGPGTRLTVL.

This chain links TRBV4-3 with TRBJ1-2; perhaps TRBD1 as D (5 bases). This CDR3 is built from 13 residues. Trimming removed 2 bases at V and 6 bases at J, with 10 bases between. The germline gives CDR1 LGHNA, CDR2 YSLEER. CDR3 protein: CASSQSRGDGYTF. As DNA, the CDR3 is TGCGCCAGCAGCCAATCCAGAGGGGATGGCTACACCTTC.

The count of this clone is one. This rearrangement joins TRBV28 to TRBJ1-6; D remains unclear. The CDR3 is made up of 15 amino acids. Trimming took 4 bases from V and 7 from J, leaving 14 bases between them. Germline V lookup: CDR1 MDHEN, CDR2 SYDVKM. The CDR3 coding sequence is TGTGCCAGCAGTTCTTTGGGTGAGATAAATTCACCCCTCCACTTT. This translates into CASSSLGEINSPLHF.

The chain recombines TRBV4-3 with TRBJ2-1, with 9 bases fitting TRBD1. The V segment lost 4 bases and the J segment 10 bases; nucleotides outside the gene matches: 5. This CDR3 is built from 13 residues. Germline V lookup: CDR1 LGHNA, CDR2 YSLEER. The CDR3 sequence: CASSPTGGWEQFF. Written as DNA, the CDR3 is TGCGCCAGCAGCCCAACAGGGGGCTGGGAGCAGTTCTTC.

V is TRBV27 and J is TRBJ1-2, with unresolved D. CDR1 and CDR2 (germline): MNHEY, SMNVEV (reference sequence). V lost 0 bases to trimming and J lost 4 bases, with 6 bases between them. The CDR3 runs to 13 residues. The DNA of the CDR3 is TGTGCCAGCAGTTTATCCGGGTTCTATGGCTACACCTTC. Residues: CASSLSGFYGYTF.

This sequence joins TRBV11-2 and TRBJ2-1, with 15 nucleotides matching TRBD2. The trim removed 5 bases at V and 1 base at J, leaving 6 bases unmatched. This CDR3 has 18 residues. Looked up from germline, CDR1 is SGHAT and CDR2 is FQNNGV. CDR3 region: CASSPGTSGGKSYNEQFF. CDR3 bases: TGTGCCAGCAGCCCCGGGACTAGCGGGGGGAAATCCTACAATGAGCAGTTCTTC. The whole variable domain, filled in from reference TRBV11-2 and TRBJ2-1, reads EAGVAQSPRYKIIEKRQSVAFWCNPISGHATLYWYQQILGQGPKLLIQFQNNGVVDDSQLPKDRFSAERLKGVDSTLKIQPAKLEDSAVYLCASSPGTSGGKSYNEQFFGPGTRLTVL.

V is TRBV7-3 and J is TRBJ2-2; D is unresolved. Trimming took 2 bases from V and 6 from J, leaving 7 bases between them. Germline-derived CDR1 and CDR2 are SGHTA and FQGTGA. The CDR3 has 13 residues. DNA for the CDR3: TGTGCCAGCAGCTTAGGCCGCGCCGGGGAGCTGTTTTTT. This translates into CASSLGRAGELFF.

The V and J genes are TRBV28 and TRBJ2-1; maybe TRBD1 (5 bases). With 6 bases removed from V and 8 bases from J, the gap between germline ends came to 20 bases. The CDR3 has 15 amino acids. Per germline, CDR1 MDHEN and CDR2 SYDVKM. This chain's CDR3 is CASRANPGLRDEQFF. CDR3 coding DNA: TGTGCCAGCAGGGCTAACCCGGGTCTCAGGGATGAGCAGTTCTTC.

The chain is built from TRBV15 and TRBJ2-7; D uncertain. CDR3 size: 14 residues. The germline gives CDR1 LNHNV, CDR2 YYDKDF (reference sequence). Trimming cost V 1 base and J 0 bases, with 7 bases left between them. The chain's CDR3 is CATSRVQASYEQYF. In DNA form, the CDR3 reads TGTGCCACCAGCAGAGTTCAGGCCTCCTACGAGCAGTACTTC.